This T cell receptor beta chain was sequenced for a study of cytomegalovirus exposure and HLA in healthy donors. The primer mix had 60 Vbeta and 13 Jbeta primers. Using immunoSEQ multiplex PCR, the repertoire was profiled, and TCRdb retains in-frame clones only, with some absent. The sample carries more than 95,000 clones, roughly a sixth recorded once. The V end was cut by 7 bases, the J end by 4 bases, with 11 bases between. The CDR3 covers 12 residues. CDR1 and CDR2 (germline): MNHNS, SASEGT. In this sample, this clone turned up a few times. The sequenced sample was PBMCs. This chain connects TRBV6-1 to TRBJ2-7, with TRBD2 as a possible D gene (6 bases). The sequence derives from a female donor in good health and CMV-seropositive. This chain's CDR3 is CASITGVYEQYF. In nucleotides, the CDR3 is TGTGCCAGCATCACGGGAGTTTACGAGCAGTACTTC.